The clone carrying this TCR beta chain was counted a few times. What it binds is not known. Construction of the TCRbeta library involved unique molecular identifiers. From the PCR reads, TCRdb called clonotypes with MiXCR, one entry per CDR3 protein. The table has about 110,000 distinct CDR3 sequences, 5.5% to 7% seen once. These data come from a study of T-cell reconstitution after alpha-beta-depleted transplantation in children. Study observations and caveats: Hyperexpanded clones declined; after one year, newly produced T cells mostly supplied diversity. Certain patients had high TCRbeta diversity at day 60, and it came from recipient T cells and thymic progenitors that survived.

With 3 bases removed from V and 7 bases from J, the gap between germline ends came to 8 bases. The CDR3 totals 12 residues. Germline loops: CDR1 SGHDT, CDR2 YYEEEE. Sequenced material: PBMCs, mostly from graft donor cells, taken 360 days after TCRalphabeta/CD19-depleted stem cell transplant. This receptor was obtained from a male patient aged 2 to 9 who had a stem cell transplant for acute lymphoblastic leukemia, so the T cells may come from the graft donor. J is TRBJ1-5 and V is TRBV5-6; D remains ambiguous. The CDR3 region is CASSSGLQPQHF. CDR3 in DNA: TGTGCCAGCAGCTCGGGTTTGCAGCCCCAGCATTTT.